The rows below give T cell receptor beta chains drawn from one sample of a study of T cells in Graves' hyperthyroidism and ophthalmopathy. MiXCR, run by TCRdb on the multiplex PCR reads, gives a single entry per CDR3 protein. Of over 300,000 distinct CDR3 sequences in the sample, about 15% were seen once. The source material was blood. These TCRs come from a woman aged 55-70 years with Graves' hyperthyroidism. Both conserved end residues are part of each CDR3. The order of the fields is V gene, J gene, CDR3 protein.

TRBV7-9	TRBJ2-3	CASSITSVNTDTQYF
TRBV20-1	TRBJ1-1	CSARVRVSERDTEAFF
TRBV18	TRBJ2-3	CASSTPSIDTQYF
TRBV5-4	TRBJ1-6	CASSTRQSSYNSPLHF
TRBV27	TRBJ2-3	CASSPLNSGISTDTQYF
TRBV12-3/TRBV12-4	TRBJ2-3	CASSFHRLPSTDTQYF
TRBV2	TRBJ1-5	CASSGGYTGNQPQHF
TRBV29-1	TRBJ1-3	CSVVSNSGNTIYF
TRBV4-1	TRBJ2-1	CASSQDKAGGANEQFF
TRBV12-3/TRBV12-4	TRBJ2-2	CASSLERLLFTGELFF
TRBV11-3	TRBJ1-4	CASSARDVTNEKLFF
TRBV10-3	TRBJ2-5	CAINGGREETQYF
TRBV20-1	TRBJ2-7	CSARDGTVTTYEQYF
TRBV20-1	TRBJ2-7	CSASSPSGDEQYF
TRBV12-3/TRBV12-4	TRBJ2-5	CASSIRGGTPPYF
TRBV13	TRBJ2-7	CASSSPWGGTYEQYF
TRBV3-1	TRBJ2-3	CASSQYTSGRRPDTQYF
TRBV12-3/TRBV12-4	TRBJ2-4	CASSPGGFTKNIQYF
TRBV27	TRBJ2-5	CASSPLAGGPTLAETQYF
TRBV28	TRBJ2-7	CASSFSSGSYEQYF
TRBV28	TRBJ2-7	CASSLVPAGVEQYF
TRBV11-2	TRBJ2-7	CASSLTGGWEQYF
TRBV20-1	TRBJ1-1	CSASYVREVNTEAFF
TRBV2	TRBJ2-2	CASSDYRAGVSGELFF
TRBV4-1	TRBJ1-3	CASSQVGVSGNTIYF
TRBV11-2	TRBJ2-2	CASSLRTEVTGELFF
TRBV5-1	TRBJ2-1	CASSLGPGLAENEQFF
TRBV12-3/TRBV12-4	TRBJ1-5	CASRQTDQPQHF
TRBV6-1	TRBJ1-1	CASSVQGGNTEAFF
TRBV10-3	TRBJ2-7	CAISVISGSYEQYF